This T cell receptor (beta chain) was captured in a study of shared clonotypes between healthy human individuals. Across the whole study: CD4 naive and memory got three plates each, CD8 naive two, CD8 memory one.

Adult donors, all healthy and HIV-negative, had no recent acute infections or vaccinations. Germline V gene data show CDR1 as MNHNS and CDR2 as SASEGT. Trimming pared 4 bases from V and 4 bases from J, leaving 17 bases between. The CDR3 totals 15 residues. The protocol was immunoSEQ multiplex PCR, while the TCRdb copy is restricted to in-frame clones and leaves out a portion. The sample carries a few million clones, approximately 96% recorded once. This chain connects TRBV6-1 to TRBJ2-7; no definite D call. The sequence was obtained from a young man in good health. Sequenced: naive CD4+ T cells sorted from blood. The subset is: CD45RA+ positively selected. The CDR3 nucleotides read TGTGCCAGCAGTGCCATCCTTGGACCGGTTTACGAGCAGTACTTC. Translated, it gives CASSAILGPVYEQYF.